The 7 T cell receptor beta chains below come from one sample, sequenced in a study of cytomegalovirus exposure and HLA in healthy donors. The assay was immunoSEQ multiplex PCR, and TCRdb's table has in-frame clones only and misses some. The sample consists of about 79,000 clones, approximately 93% of them appearing once. Sequences were obtained from PBMCs. Receptor source: a young woman in good health and CMV-seronegative.

The CDR3 nucleotides read TGTGCCAGCAGCTCACGGACAGGGGGCGCTGGGGGCTACACCTTC. Its protein product is CASSSRTGGAGGYTF. The rearrangement links TRBV9 to TRBJ1-2; 11 nucleotides align to TRBD1. CDR1 SGDLS and CDR2 YYNGEE come from the germline V gene. J gave up 8 bases and V 4 bases, and 10 bases lay outside the gene matches. This CDR3 contains 15 residues.

The chain joins TRBV6-5 to TRBJ1-2, with D tentatively TRBD1 (6 bases). Trimming cost V 6 bases and J 7 bases, with 18 bases left between them. The CDR3 is 14 residues long. Germline CDR1 MNHEY, CDR2 SVGAGI. The DNA for the CDR3 is TGTGCCAGCAGCTCTCCCGACAGGCTTAGTGGCTACACCTTC. Translated: CASSSPDRLSGYTF.

This chain joins TRBV6-1 and TRBJ1-3, with D uncertain. From germline, CDR1 is MNHNS and CDR2 SASEGT. CDR3 length: 15 residues. V lost 0 bases and J lost 2, with 8 bases in between. The CDR3 DNA sequence: TGTGCCAGCAGTGAAGCGTACGGGGCTGGAAACACCATATATTTT. Translation gives CASSEAYGAGNTIYF.

The V call is TRBV2, the J call TRBJ2-3; 7 nucleotides match TRBD1. V shed 9 bases and J 4 bases; nucleotides not matched to a gene: 13. CDR3 length: 15 amino acids. CDR1 is SNHLY, CDR2 FYNNEI, per germline. CDR3 DNA sequence: TGTGCCAGTACAGGGGTTAGGGCTTCAGCAGATACGCAGTATTTT. Translated: CASTGVRASADTQYF.

This clone was seen once. This chain connects TRBV5-1 to TRBJ2-3; the D gene is possibly TRBD1 (5 bases). The CDR3 runs to 15 residues. Germline loops: CDR1 SGHRS, CDR2 YFSETQ. The V end lost 0 bases, the J end lost 0 bases, and 8 bases lay between the germline ends. The CDR3 nucleotides read TGCGCCAGCAGCTTGGGGGGCCCTAGCACAGATACGCAGTATTTT. This translates into CASSLGGPSTDTQYF.

The chain employs TRBV9 and TRBJ2-3, with TRBD1 as a possible D gene (5 bases). CDR3 length: 15 residues. Germline lookup yields CDR1 SGDLS and CDR2 YYNGEE. The V and J ends lost 3 bases and 1 base respectively, with 12 bases between them. The CDR3, as DNA: TGTGCCAGCAGCGAGGACACACACGGCACAGATACGCAGTATTTT. Amino acids: CASSEDTHGTDTQYF.

The rearrangement links TRBV18 to TRBJ2-1; TRBD2 aligns across 11 bases. V trimming: 3 bases; J trimming: 5 bases; junction bases outside the gene matches: 6. Germline-derived CDR1 and CDR2 are KGHSH and LQKENI. The CDR3 has 16 residues. The CDR3 reads CASSPPGLAANNEQFF. The CDR3 DNA sequence: TGTGCCAGCTCACCCCCGGGACTAGCGGCAAACAATGAGCAGTTCTTC.